The clone carrying this T cell receptor (beta chain) was counted at least ten times. Its antigen is as yet unknown. The sample comes from a study of T-cell reconstitution after alpha-beta-depleted transplantation in children. Germline V gene data show CDR1 as SGHAT and CDR2 as FQNNGV. The CDR3 loop spans 15 amino acids. The ends lost 1 base at V and 7 bases at J; junction bases unmatched: 6. TCRbeta library preparation incorporated unique molecular identifiers. TCRdb re-derived calls from the PCR reads in MiXCR, one entry per CDR3 protein. The sample shows roughly 200,000 distinct CDR3 sequences, approximately 6.9% of them seen only once. General study points: Newly made T cells mostly supplied T-cell counts and diversity one year after transplant.

The sample consisted of PBMCs, taken before TCRalphabeta/CD19-depleted stem cell transplant. The chain has TRBV11-2 and TRBJ2-7; 11 positions agree with TRBD2. The receptor was isolated from a boy under 10 years old with acute lymphoblastic leukemia, due to receive a stem cell transplant. The CDR3 DNA sequence: TGTGCCAGCAGCTTAGCTCCTAGCGGGAGGCGGGAGCAGTACTTC. Translating gives CASSLAPSGRREQYF.